Presented here are 30 T cell receptor beta chains from one specimen sequenced in a study of blood T cells in healthy people across ages. PCR was performed a second time for about 7 to 12 cycles using a sample-barcoded 5' primer and a J-beta primer mix. TCRdb re-derived calls from the 5' RACE reads in MiXCR, one entry per CDR3 protein. The table lists fewer than 800,000 distinct CDR3 sequences, roughly 32% of them singletons. The sequencing sample was made of blood. Every receptor here comes from a woman older than 75 in good health.

Remarks on this clonotype: The junction departs from germline at one end; a sequencing error may be responsible. This chain connects TRBV29-1 to TRBJ2-1; TRBD2 matches at 7 bases. Germline CDR1 is SQVTM and CDR2 is ANQGSEA. The CDR3 is made up of 15 amino acids. The CDR3: CNVQLATSWYNEQFF. In DNA, the CDR3 is TGCAACGTTCAACTAGCGACGTCCTGGTACAATGAGCAGTTCTTC.

The chain carries TRBV3-1 and TRBJ1-2, with D possibly matching TRBD1 (6 bases). The CDR3 extends over 15 amino acids. CDR1 and CDR2 from the germline V gene are LGHDT and YNNKEL (reference sequence). V gave up 3 bases and J gave up 0 bases, with 11 bases separating them. CDR3 in amino acids: CASSHLDRTNYGYTF. CDR3 sequence (DNA): TGTGCCAGCAGCCACCTGGACAGAACTAACTATGGCTACACCTTC.

This clonotype was seen ten or more times. The chain combines TRBV5-1 with TRBJ2-3, with 10 positions matching TRBD2. Germline assignment: CDR1 SGHRS and CDR2 YFSETQ. V lost 0 bases, J lost 2 bases, and 3 bases stayed unmatched. The CDR3 is made up of 16 amino acids. As DNA, the CDR3 is TGCGCCAGCAGCTTGGATGGGACTAGCGTCACAGATACGCAGTATTTT. Amino acids: CASSLDGTSVTDTQYF.

This clonotype was picked up one time. The chain is built from TRBV4-2 and TRBJ2-3; D is unresolved. With 3 bases removed from V and 2 bases from J, the gap between germline ends came to 15 bases. Germline V gene data show CDR1 as LGHNA and CDR2 as YNFKEQ. The CDR3 consists of 16 residues. The CDR3 DNA sequence: TGTGCCAGCAGCCATCCTGGGTCCGCTTCCACAGATACGCAGTATTTT. Amino acid sequence: CASSHPGSASTDTQYF.

Ten or more counts support this clonotype. The chain employs TRBV29-1 and TRBJ2-5, with D perhaps assigned TRBD1 or TRBD2 (5 bases each). V lost 7 bases and J 8 bases, leaving 20 bases between the germline ends. The CDR3 covers 13 residues. In germline, CDR1 is SQVTM, CDR2 ANQGSEA. In nucleotides, the CDR3 is TGCAGCGCCCTGACAGACTTGGGACGCACCCAGTACTTC. This codes for CSALTDLGRTQYF.

This clonotype was detected many times. V usage is TRBV7-2 and J usage is TRBJ2-5, with 12 bases fitting TRBD2. V dropped 2 bases and J dropped 7; count of bases not matched to a gene: 2. Per the germline V gene, CDR1 is SGHTA and CDR2 is FQGNSA. CDR3 length: 14 residues. The CDR3 sequence is CASSLLAGGPTQYF. In nucleotides, the CDR3 is TGTGCCAGCAGCTTACTAGCGGGGGGGCCGACCCAGTACTTC.

This clonotype came up many times. The gene calls are TRBV7-7 and TRBJ2-3; 8 nucleotides line up with TRBD2. Germline CDR1 reads SSHAT; CDR2 reads FNYEAQ (reference sequence). V shed 5 bases, J shed 1 base, and the junction held 5 bases outside the gene matches. This CDR3 is built from 15 residues. CDR3 residues: CASSLGRARTDTQYF. The DNA for the CDR3 is TGTGCCAGCAGCCTCGGGAGGGCTCGCACAGATACGCAGTATTTT.

This clonotype turned up a few times. The chain joins TRBV5-5 to TRBJ1-4; D uncertain. Germline CDR1 SGHKS, CDR2 YYEKEE (reference sequence). The CDR3 is 14 residues long. Trimming stripped 4 bases from V and 3 bases from J, with 10 bases between. For the CDR3, the DNA is TGTGCCAGCAGCCCACGGACCTCTAATGAAAAACTGTTTTTT. Translating gives CASSPRTSNEKLFF. Looking up the rest from reference TRBV5-5 and TRBJ1-4 gives the full variable domain: DAGVTQSPTHLIKTRGQQVTLRCSPISGHKSVSWYQQVLGQGPQFIFQYYEKEERGRGNFPDRFSARQFPNYSSELNVNALLLGDSALYLCASSPRTSNEKLFFGSGTQLSVL.

Ten or more counts support this clonotype. The rearrangement joins TRBV5-6 to TRBJ2-1; TRBD1 matches 7 bases. Germline trimming cut 1 base from V and 10 bases from J; bases unmatched to any gene: 17. Per the germline V gene, CDR1 is SGHDT and CDR2 is YYEEEE. CDR3 size: 17 residues. CDR3 amino acids: CASSLLLRDRSLGEQFF. For the CDR3, the DNA is TGTGCCAGCAGCTTGTTGTTACGGGACAGATCCCTGGGGGAGCAGTTCTTC.

This rearrangement joins TRBV5-5 to TRBJ2-3; the D is unclear. Trimming stripped 0 bases from V and 0 bases from J, with 14 bases between. The CDR3 totals 17 residues. The germline CDR1 and CDR2 sequences are SGHKS and YYEKEE (reference sequence). The CDR3 DNA sequence: TGTGCCAGCAGCTTGGACCTCCCACGGAGTAGCACAGATACGCAGTATTTT. Residues: CASSLDLPRSSTDTQYF.

This clonotype was observed a handful of times. V gene TRBV20-1 combines with J gene TRBJ1-5; D is uncertain. Germline CDR1 DFQATT, CDR2 SNEGSKA (reference sequence). This CDR3 comprises 16 residues. V lost 4 bases and J lost 4, with 20 bases in between. The CDR3: CSANPSTLTGNQPQHF. The CDR3 DNA reads TGCAGTGCTAACCCCTCGACACTTACTGGGAATCAGCCCCAGCATTTT.

This clonotype was counted many times. CDR3 in DNA: TGTGCCAGCAGCCAAGTAGGGATGAACACTGAAGCTTTCTTT. It specifies CASSQVGMNTEAFF. The V gene is TRBV3-1, the J gene TRBJ1-1; D uncertain. V was clipped by 1 base and J by 0 bases, with 6 bases between them. This CDR3 has 14 residues. Germline loops: CDR1 LGHDT, CDR2 YNNKEL (reference sequence).

The chain combines TRBV5-1 with TRBJ1-1; D call uncertain. CDR1 and CDR2 (germline): SGHRS, YFSETQ. Trimming stripped 0 bases from V and 0 bases from J, with 12 bases between. The CDR3 consists of 16 residues. The CDR3 nucleotides are TGCGCCAGCAGCTTGGGGCTGGGAGGCGTGAACACTGAAGCTTTCTTT. Its translation is CASSLGLGGVNTEAFF.

Note on this clonotype: Mismatch with germline at one junction end may stem from a read error. The V and J genes are TRBV5-1 and TRBJ1-5; 9 nucleotides align to TRBD1. CDR3 length: 17 residues. Germline CDR1 is SGHRS and CDR2 is YFSETQ. This CDR3 reads CAGSSNTGGYSNQPQHF. In DNA form, the CDR3 reads TGCGCCGGCAGCTCGAACACAGGGGGCTATAGCAATCAGCCCCAGCATTTT.

About this clonotype itself: This clone may be a read error of a much larger clone one base away. The chain has TRBV20-1 and TRBJ2-7; 9 nucleotides align to TRBD1. The CDR3 is 13 amino acids. Per germline, CDR1 DFQATT and CDR2 SNEGSKA (reference sequence). V was pared by 5 bases and J by 7 bases, with 9 bases of the junction left unmatched. CDR3 region: CSAVRDRVNEQYF. The DNA for the CDR3 is TGCAGTGCTGTTCGGGACAGGGTTAATGAGCAGTACTTC.

V usage is TRBV7-6 and J usage is TRBJ2-1, with D unresolved. V gave up 3 bases and J gave up 8 bases, with 17 bases separating them. The CDR3 is 15 residues long. Germline CDR1 SGHVS, CDR2 FNYEAQ. CDR3 sequence reads: CASSFYERPSDEQFF. In nucleotides, the CDR3 is TGTGCCAGCAGCTTCTACGAGCGTCCCTCGGATGAGCAGTTCTTC.

This clonotype was found many times. This chain connects TRBV7-2 to TRBJ2-3; tentative D call: TRBD1 (6 bases). Germline CDR1 and CDR2: SGHTA and FQGNSA. The CDR3 runs 15 residues. Trimming stripped 1 base from V and 1 base from J, with 9 bases between. Here the CDR3 reads CASSLEQGRTDTQYF. The CDR3 DNA follows: TGTGCCAGCAGCTTAGAACAGGGACGCACAGATACGCAGTATTTT. Looking up the rest from reference TRBV7-2 and TRBJ2-3 gives the full variable domain: GAGVSQSPSNKVTEKGKDVELRCDPISGHTALYWYRQSLGQGLEFLIYFQGNSAPDKSGLPSDRFSAERTGGSVSTLTIQRTQQEDSAVYLCASSLEQGRTDTQYFGPGTRLTVL.

Remarks on this clonotype: A read error may explain this, as a much larger clone is one base away. This chain links TRBV6-5 with TRBJ2-7; tentative D call: TRBD1 (6 bases). V lost 6 bases to trimming and J lost 7 bases, with 16 bases between them. Germline V gene lookup returns CDR1 MNHEY and CDR2 SVGAGI. The length of the CDR3 is 13 residues. The chain's CDR3 is CASRRGQRGEQYF. Here the CDR3 DNA reads TGTGCCAGCAGACGAGGACAGCGAGGAGAGCAGTACTTC.

This sequence joins TRBV6-5 and TRBJ2-1, with 10 bases that match TRBD2. Germline-derived CDR1 and CDR2 are MNHEY and SVGAGI. The V and J ends lost 6 bases and 9 bases, in that order; junction bases with no gene match: 14. The CDR3 length is 16 residues. CDR3 region: CASRPPGSGGLAEQFF. The CDR3 nucleotides read TGTGCCAGCAGACCTCCCGGTAGCGGGGGGTTGGCTGAGCAGTTCTTC.

Turning to this clonotype: At one boundary the junction diverges from the germline segment, which might be a read error. The rearrangement joins TRBV5-6 to TRBJ1-6; D not certain. The CDR3 is 15 amino acids. The germline gives CDR1 SGHDT, CDR2 YYEEEE. CDR3 sequence reads: CASGTLSSYNSPPHF. The CDR3 DNA reads as TGTGCCAGCGGTACCCTCAGCTCCTATAATTCACCCCCCCACTTT.

In its sample, this clonotype was seen a few times. The chain is built from TRBV30 and TRBJ1-5, with 8 bases fitting TRBD1. Germline V CDR1 and CDR2: GTSNPN, SVGIG (reference sequence). With V trimmed by 0 bases and J by 7 bases, 5 bases remained unmatched. The CDR3 consists of 14 residues. The CDR3 sequence: CAWSVAGGRQPQHF. CDR3 in DNA: TGTGCCTGGAGTGTGGCAGGGGGCCGGCAGCCCCAGCATTTT.

Note on this clonotype: A much larger clone differs from this one at a single base, so this may be a read error. V usage is TRBV6-2 or TRBV6-3 and J usage is TRBJ1-4; D not certain. V was clipped by 8 bases and J by 0 bases, with 13 bases between them. CDR3 length equals 15 residues. Germline lookup yields CDR1 MNHEY and CDR2 SVGEGT. The CDR3 region is CASGYDRATNEKLFF. The CDR3 nucleotides read TGTGCCAGCGGCTACGATCGAGCAACTAATGAAAAACTGTTTTTT.

This clonotype was detected once. Likely a read error: the CDR3 ends without its conserved phenylalanine or tryptophan. The chain links TRBV7-2 to TRBJ1-4; D call uncertain. Deletions cut 2 bases from V and 0 bases from J, with 1 base between. The germline gives CDR1 SGHTA, CDR2 FQGNSA. This CDR3 has 13 residues. The chain's CDR3 is CASSLSTNEKLFL. CDR3 bases: TGTGCCAGCAGCTTATCAACTAATGAAAAACTGTTTTTG.

Note on this clonotype: This sequence may be a read error, since a much larger clone differs from it by one base. The chain combines TRBV20-1 with TRBJ2-1; 13 bases are a match to TRBD2. CDR3 length: 14 amino acids. V trimming: 4 bases; J trimming: 6 bases; junction bases outside the gene matches: 3. CDR1 is DFQATT and CDR2 is SNEGSKA in the germline V gene (reference sequence). The CDR3 coding sequence is TGCAGTGCTATAACTAGCGGGGGGGGCAATGAGCAGTTCTTC. It is translated as CSAITSGGGNEQFF.

This clonotype was counted many times. The V and J genes are TRBV30 and TRBJ2-7, with D possibly being TRBD1 (5 bases). V was cut by 2 bases and J by 6 bases, with 11 bases left in between. The CDR3 consists of 12 residues. CDR1 is GTSNPN and CDR2 is SVGIG in the germline V gene (reference sequence). The CDR3 is CAWSPTVIEQYF. CDR3 DNA: TGTGCCTGGAGTCCGACAGTTATCGAGCAGTACTTC.

This clonotype was seen at least ten times. The V and J genes are TRBV5-4 and TRBJ2-1; D might be TRBD1 or TRBD2, each matching 7 bases. Trimming cost V 3 bases and J 7 bases, with 17 bases left between them. This CDR3 is built from 15 residues. In germline, CDR1 is SGHNT, CDR2 YYREEE (reference sequence). The CDR3 nucleotides read TGTGCCAGCAGCTCGGTGAGGCAGGGGGGGAATGAGCAGTTCTTC. Its protein is CASSSVRQGGNEQFF. The full variable domain, completed using reference TRBV5-4 and TRBJ2-1, is ETGVTQSPTHLIKTRGQQVTLRCSSQSGHNTVSWYQQALGQGPQFIFQYYREEENGRGNFPPRFSGLQFPNYSSELNVNALELDDSALYLCASSSVRQGGNEQFFGPGTRLTVL.

This clonotype was observed at least ten times. Here the CDR3 DNA reads TGTGCCAGCAGCCCCCCCGGGACAGGTTACAATGAGCAGTTCTTC. Residues: CASSPPGTGYNEQFF. This chain joins TRBV9 and TRBJ2-1, with TRBD1 matching 8 bases. Looked up from germline, CDR1 is SGDLS and CDR2 is YYNGEE. The CDR3 is 15 amino acids. With 4 bases clipped from V and 4 bases from J, the junction kept 7 bases outside the gene matches.

As to this clonotype: A single base separates this from a much larger clone, so it may be a read error. The chain couples TRBV12-3 or TRBV12-4 to TRBJ1-1, with D hard to call. The CDR3 extends over 15 amino acids. This CDR3 is CARSSHQTGNTEAFF. CDR3 coding DNA: TGTGCCCGCAGTTCACACCAGACGGGGAACACTGAAGCTTTCTTT.

Concerning this clonotype: Mismatch with germline at one junction end may stem from a read error. V gene TRBV7-2 combines with J gene TRBJ2-1, with D possibly TRBD2 on 6 matching bases. TRBJ2-7 explains the end of the DNA better; the J call may be wrong. CDR3 length equals 15 residues. CDR1 is SGHTA and CDR2 is FQGNSA in the germline V gene. The CDR3, as DNA: TGTGCCAACAGCTTAGGACCTGGGCGGGGATACGAGCAGTACTTC. Translated, it gives CANSLGPGRGYEQYF.

The J gene is TRBJ1-1, the V gene TRBV7-8; maybe TRBD1 (5 bases). CDR1 and CDR2 from the germline V gene are SGHVS and FQNEAQ. The V end was cut by 3 bases, the J end by 1 base, with 15 bases between. This CDR3 region has 16 residues. CDR3 sequence reads: CASSFYTGGGNTEAFF. Here the CDR3 DNA reads TGTGCCAGCAGCTTTTATACAGGTGGAGGGAACACTGAAGCTTTCTTT.